Below, one T cell receptor beta chain is given with its context. The antigen remains undetermined. Unique molecular identifiers were built into the TCRbeta library. From the PCR reads, TCRdb called clonotypes with MiXCR, one entry per CDR3 protein. The repertoire has around 800,000 distinct CDR3 sequences, 16% of them found once; the top ten carry under 6%. This sample is drawn from a study of T-cell reconstitution after alpha-beta-depleted transplantation in children. Findings of the study overall: It was surviving recipient T cells and thymic progenitors that gave some patients high TCRbeta diversity at day 60. Several hundred expanded graft clones reportedly were the source of alpha-beta T cells about two months after transplant.

V dropped 2 bases and J dropped 5 bases, with 12 bases sitting between them. The CDR3 is 14 residues long. Looked up from germline, CDR1 is MNHEY and CDR2 is SVGAGI. The receptor was isolated from a male patient under 18 who had a stem cell transplant for acute lymphoblastic leukemia, so the T cells may come from the graft donor. This sequence joins TRBV6-5 and TRBJ2-5; D is ambiguous. The sample was PBMCs, mostly from graft donor cells, taken 360 days after TCRalphabeta/CD19-depleted stem cell transplant. The CDR3 DNA reads TGTGCCAGCAGTTACGAAGGCCGAACGGAGACCCAGTACTTC. Translated: CASSYEGRTETQYF.